These T cell receptor beta chains were read from a single sample in a study of blood T cell repertoires in COVID-19. Here immunoSEQ multiplex PCR was the method, and the copy in TCRdb shows in-frame clones only, minus some. In the table there are roughly 350,000 clones, 80% to 90% of which are singletons. Sequencing was carried out using peripheral blood. The receptors were sampled from a woman in her thirties with COVID-19, enrolled during active disease. Each CDR3 is given with its conserved first and last residue.

J | V | CDR3
TRBJ2-7 | TRBV27 | CASSPGLGAEQYF
TRBJ2-7 | TRBV6-6 | CASSPPGIGAYEQYF
TRBJ2-5 | TRBV5-4 | CASSLRTSVQETQYF
TRBJ2-1 | TRBV5-1 | CASRAGLEQFF
TRBJ2-5 | TRBV27 | CASSLAGIWETQYF
TRBJ2-7 | TRBV5-1 | CASSWADRGLSYEQYF
TRBJ2-6 | TRBV20-1 | CSASPPSGTSGANVLTF
TRBJ2-7 | TRBV2 | CASSEYRGLIEQYF
TRBJ2-7 | TRBV2 | CASSSKSPGPGEPYEQYF
TRBJ1-2 | TRBV28 | CASSLGTDYVYTF
TRBJ2-2 | TRBV11-2 | CASSLAGAGELFF
TRBJ2-3 | TRBV7-2 | CASSLDSISTDTQYF
TRBJ1-6 | TRBV30 | CAWSWDRVNSPLHF
TRBJ2-3 | TRBV6-2/TRBV6-3 | CASSYGLAASTDTQYF
TRBJ1-4 | TRBV11-2 | CASRPAGSLDGEKLFF
TRBJ2-7 | TRBV6-5 | CASSVLANDYEQYF
TRBJ2-1 | TRBV24-1 | CATSAGYNEQFF
TRBJ2-1 | TRBV12-3/TRBV12-4 | CASSLNYEQFF
TRBJ2-6 | TRBV7-6 | CASSLRLAGAGANVLTF
TRBJ1-1 | TRBV28 | CASRDRHSSRGAFF
TRBJ1-1 | TRBV19 | CASTKAAGSGEAFF
TRBJ2-7 | TRBV5-1 | CASSWAGLAGDEQYF
TRBJ2-7 | TRBV11-2 | CASSSLQVPQQYF
TRBJ1-4 | TRBV28 | CASSLWSEGVGKLFF
TRBJ1-3 | TRBV28 | CASSRPQGASGNTIYF
TRBJ2-3 | TRBV23-1 | CASTGSNRGPQRDVAQYF
TRBJ2-5 | TRBV5-4 | CASSAQRASETQYF
TRBJ2-1 | TRBV29-1 | CSVWGGGSRFHEQFF
TRBJ1-4 | TRBV5-8 | CASSLPFGTSLEKLFF
TRBJ2-2 | TRBV20-1 | CSASRGRGSGELFF
TRBJ2-3 | TRBV29-1 | CSVEGEGLFTDTQYF
TRBJ1-6 | TRBV14 | CASSRHAGGNSPLHF
TRBJ2-7 | TRBV28 | CASSQTDRDEQYF
TRBJ2-1 | TRBV28 | CASHTQTRRAYNEQFF
TRBJ2-5 | TRBV10-2 | CASSETTSGKSETQYF
TRBJ2-1 | TRBV30 | CAWSLGLAGGDEQFF
TRBJ2-5 | TRBV24-1 | CATKSLDQETQYF
TRBJ2-7 | TRBV4-1 | CASSQGTSSDEQYF
TRBJ2-7 | TRBV19 | CASSNTGPMGEQYF
TRBJ1-6 | TRBV6-6 | CASRPRQEYNSPLHF
TRBJ2-7 | TRBV9 | CASSVAQKSYEQYF
TRBJ2-1 | TRBV5-1 | CASSLVPTGGVYEQFF
TRBJ2-1 | TRBV28 | CASSSDLNNEQFF
TRBJ1-2 | TRBV2 | CASSRGQLYGYTF